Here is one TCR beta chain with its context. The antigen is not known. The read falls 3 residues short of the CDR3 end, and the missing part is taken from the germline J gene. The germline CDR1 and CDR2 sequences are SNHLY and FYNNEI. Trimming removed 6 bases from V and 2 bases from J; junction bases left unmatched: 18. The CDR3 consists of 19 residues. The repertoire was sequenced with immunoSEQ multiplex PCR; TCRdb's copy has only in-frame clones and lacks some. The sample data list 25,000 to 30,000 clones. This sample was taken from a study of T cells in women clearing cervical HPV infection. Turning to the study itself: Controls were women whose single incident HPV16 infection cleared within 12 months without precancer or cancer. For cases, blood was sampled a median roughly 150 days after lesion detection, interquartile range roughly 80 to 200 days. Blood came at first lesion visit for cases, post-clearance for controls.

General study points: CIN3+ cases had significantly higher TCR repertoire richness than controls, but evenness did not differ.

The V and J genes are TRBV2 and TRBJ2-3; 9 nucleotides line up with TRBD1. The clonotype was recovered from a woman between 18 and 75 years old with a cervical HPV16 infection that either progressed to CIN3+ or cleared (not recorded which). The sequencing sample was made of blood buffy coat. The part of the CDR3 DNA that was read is TGTGCCAGCAGAGTGAATACGGACTCATGGACAGGGGACACAGATACG. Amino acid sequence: CASRVNTDSWTGDTDT. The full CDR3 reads CASRVNTDSWTGDTDTQYF.